The TCR beta chain under discussion was sequenced for a study of blood T cell repertoires in COVID-19. Background on the study: Acute and convalescent COVID-19 specimens originated in the United States, Italy and Spain.

Clones were sequenced by immunoSEQ multiplex PCR, and TCRdb holds only the in-frame ones, with some missing. The data contain approximately 260,000 clones, under 95% of them seen just once; the ten biggest clones take up under 2.5%. Cohort placement rested on clinical history that participants reported themselves. Losses at the gene ends were 5 bases for V and 7 bases for J; bases not matched to a gene: 2. This CDR3 contains 14 residues. In germline, CDR1 is MDHEN, CDR2 SYDVKM. This chain links TRBV28 with TRBJ1-6, with 10 nucleotides matching TRBD1. Material for sequencing was PBMCs or T cells enriched from blood (not recorded which). The clonotype originates from a woman between 18 and 30 years old who had recovered from COVID-19. In nucleotides, the CDR3 is TGTGCCAGCAGTGGGACAGGGGACAATTCACCCCTCCACTTT. Translated, it gives CASSGTGDNSPLHF.